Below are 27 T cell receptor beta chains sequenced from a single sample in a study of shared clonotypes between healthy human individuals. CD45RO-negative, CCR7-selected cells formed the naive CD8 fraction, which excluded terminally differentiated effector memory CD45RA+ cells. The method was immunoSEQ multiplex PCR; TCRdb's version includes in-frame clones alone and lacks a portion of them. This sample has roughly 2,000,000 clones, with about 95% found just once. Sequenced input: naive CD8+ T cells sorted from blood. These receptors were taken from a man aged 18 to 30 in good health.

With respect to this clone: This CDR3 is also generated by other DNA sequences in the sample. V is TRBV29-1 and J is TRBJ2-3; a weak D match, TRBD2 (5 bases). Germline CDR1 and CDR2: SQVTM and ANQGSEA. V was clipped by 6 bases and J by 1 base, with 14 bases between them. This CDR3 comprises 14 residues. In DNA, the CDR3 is TGCAGCGTCCGAACACTAGACGGCACAGATACGCAGTATTTT. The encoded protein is CSVRTLDGTDTQYF.

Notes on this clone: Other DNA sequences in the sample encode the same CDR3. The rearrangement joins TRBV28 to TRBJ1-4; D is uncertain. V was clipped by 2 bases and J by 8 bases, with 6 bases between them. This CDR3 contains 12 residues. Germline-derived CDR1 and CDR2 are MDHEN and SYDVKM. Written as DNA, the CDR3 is TGTGCCAGCAGTTTACGTGGCGAAAAACTGTTTTTT. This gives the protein CASSLRGEKLFF.

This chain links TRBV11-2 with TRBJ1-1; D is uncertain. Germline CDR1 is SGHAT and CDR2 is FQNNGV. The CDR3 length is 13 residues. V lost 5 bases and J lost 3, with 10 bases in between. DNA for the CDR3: TGTGCCAGCAGCCATTCTGGGGACACTGAAGCTTTCTTT. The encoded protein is CASSHSGDTEAFF.

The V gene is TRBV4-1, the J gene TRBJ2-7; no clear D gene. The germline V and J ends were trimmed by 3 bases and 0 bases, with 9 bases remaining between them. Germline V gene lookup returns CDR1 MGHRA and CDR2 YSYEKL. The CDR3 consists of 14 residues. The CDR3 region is CASSHRAPSYEQYF. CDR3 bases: TGCGCCAGCAGCCATCGGGCGCCCTCCTACGAGCAGTACTTC.

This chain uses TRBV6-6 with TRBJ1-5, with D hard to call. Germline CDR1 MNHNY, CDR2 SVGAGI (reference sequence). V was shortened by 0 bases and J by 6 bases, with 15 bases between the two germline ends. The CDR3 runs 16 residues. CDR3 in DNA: TGTGCCAGCAGTTACTCGGACGGCGCGATGGGTCAGCCCCAGCATTTT. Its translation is CASSYSDGAMGQPQHF.

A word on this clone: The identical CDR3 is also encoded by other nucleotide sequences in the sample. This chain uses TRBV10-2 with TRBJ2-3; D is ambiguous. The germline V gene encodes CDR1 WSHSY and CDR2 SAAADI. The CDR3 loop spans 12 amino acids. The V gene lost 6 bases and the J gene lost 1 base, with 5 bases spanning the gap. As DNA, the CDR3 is TGCGCCAGCAGGCAGGGCACAGATACGCAGTATTTT. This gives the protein CASRQGTDTQYF.

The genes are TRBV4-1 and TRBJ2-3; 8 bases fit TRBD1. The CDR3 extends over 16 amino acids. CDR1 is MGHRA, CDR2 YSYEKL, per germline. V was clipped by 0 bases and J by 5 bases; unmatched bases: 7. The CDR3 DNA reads TGCGCCAGCAGCCAAGATGAACAGGGGGAGGAAGATACGCAGTATTTT. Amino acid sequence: CASSQDEQGEEDTQYF.

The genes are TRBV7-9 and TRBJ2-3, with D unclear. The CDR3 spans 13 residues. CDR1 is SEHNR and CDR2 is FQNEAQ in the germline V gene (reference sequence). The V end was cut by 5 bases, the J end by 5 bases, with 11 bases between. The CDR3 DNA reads TGTGCCAGCAGCGCTGAACTGGGAGATACGCAGTATTTT. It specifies CASSAELGDTQYF. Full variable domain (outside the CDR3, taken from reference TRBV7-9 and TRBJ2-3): DTGVSQNPRHKITKRGQNVTFRCDPISEHNRLYWYRQTLGQGPEFLTYFQNEAQLEKSRLLSDRFSAERPKGSFSTLEIQRTEQGDSAMYLCASSAELGDTQYFGPGTRLTVL.

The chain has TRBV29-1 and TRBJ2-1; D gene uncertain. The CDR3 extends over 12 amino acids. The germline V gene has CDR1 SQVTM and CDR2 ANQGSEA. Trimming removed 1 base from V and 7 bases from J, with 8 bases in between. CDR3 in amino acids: CSVEGIGNEQFF. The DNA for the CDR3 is TGCAGCGTTGAAGGAATCGGGAATGAGCAGTTCTTC.

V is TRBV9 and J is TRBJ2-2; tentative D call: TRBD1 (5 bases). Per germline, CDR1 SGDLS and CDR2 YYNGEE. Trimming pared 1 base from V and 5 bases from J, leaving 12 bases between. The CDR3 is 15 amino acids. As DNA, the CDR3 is TGTGCCAGCAGCGTACTAAGGGGCGGAACCGGGGAGCTGTTTTTT. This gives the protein CASSVLRGGTGELFF.

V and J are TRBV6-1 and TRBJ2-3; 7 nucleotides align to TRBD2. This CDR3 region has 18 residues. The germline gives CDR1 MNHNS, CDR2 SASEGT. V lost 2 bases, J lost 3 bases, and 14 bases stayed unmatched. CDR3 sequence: CASSENPPAGVLTDTQYF. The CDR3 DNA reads TGTGCCAGCAGTGAAAACCCCCCTGCGGGAGTATTGACAGATACGCAGTATTTT.

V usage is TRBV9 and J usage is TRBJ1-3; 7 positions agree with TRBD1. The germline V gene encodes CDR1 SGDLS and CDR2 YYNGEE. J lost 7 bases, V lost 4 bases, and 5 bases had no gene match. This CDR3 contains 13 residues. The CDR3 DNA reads TGTGCCAGCAGCACACAGGGGAGCAACACCATATATTTT. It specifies CASSTQGSNTIYF.

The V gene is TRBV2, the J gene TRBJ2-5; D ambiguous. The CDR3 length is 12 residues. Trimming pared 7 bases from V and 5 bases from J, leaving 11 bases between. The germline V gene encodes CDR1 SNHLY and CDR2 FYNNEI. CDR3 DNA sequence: TGTGCCAGCACCCTCACGTCTGAGACCCAGTACTTC. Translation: CASTLTSETQYF.

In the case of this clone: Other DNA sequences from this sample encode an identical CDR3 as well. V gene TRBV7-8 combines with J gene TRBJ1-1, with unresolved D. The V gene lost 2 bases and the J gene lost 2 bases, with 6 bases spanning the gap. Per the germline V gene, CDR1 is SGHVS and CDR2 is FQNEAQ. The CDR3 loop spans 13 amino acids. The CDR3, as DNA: TGTGCCAGCAGCTTATACACAAACACTGAAGCTTTCTTT. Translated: CASSLYTNTEAFF.

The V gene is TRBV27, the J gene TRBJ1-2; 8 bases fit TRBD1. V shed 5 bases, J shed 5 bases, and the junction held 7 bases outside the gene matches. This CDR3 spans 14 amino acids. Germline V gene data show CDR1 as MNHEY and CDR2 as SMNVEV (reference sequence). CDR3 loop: CASSPLDRGYGYTF. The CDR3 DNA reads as TGTGCCAGCAGTCCCCTCGACAGGGGTTATGGCTACACCTTC.

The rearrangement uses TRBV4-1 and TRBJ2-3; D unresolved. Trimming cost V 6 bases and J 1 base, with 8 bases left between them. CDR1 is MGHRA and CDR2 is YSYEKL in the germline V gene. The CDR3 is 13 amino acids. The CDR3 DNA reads TGCGCCAGCAGTGGGTTAGGCACAGATACGCAGTATTTT. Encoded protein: CASSGLGTDTQYF.

Here the CDR3 DNA reads TGTGCCAGCAGTTTTCTGTTTAGTAACGGGGGATACGAGCAGTACTTC. Translated, it gives CASSFLFSNGGYEQYF. The J gene is TRBJ2-7, the V gene TRBV28; tentative D call: TRBD2 (6 bases). CDR1 MDHEN and CDR2 SYDVKM come from the germline V gene. The CDR3 has 16 amino acids. V gave up 3 bases and J gave up 4 bases, with 19 bases separating them.

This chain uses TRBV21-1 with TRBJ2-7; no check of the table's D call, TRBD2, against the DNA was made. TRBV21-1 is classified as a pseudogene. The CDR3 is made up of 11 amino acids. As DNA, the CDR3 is TGTGCCAGCAATCGGGTGTACGAGCAGTACTTC. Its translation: CASNRVYEQYF.

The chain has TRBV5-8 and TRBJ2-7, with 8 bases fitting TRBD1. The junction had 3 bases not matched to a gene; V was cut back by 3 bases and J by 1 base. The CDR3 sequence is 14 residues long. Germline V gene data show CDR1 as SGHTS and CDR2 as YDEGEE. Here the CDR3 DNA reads TGTGCCAGCAGCTGGGACAGGCCTTCCTACGAGCAGTACTTC. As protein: CASSWDRPSYEQYF.

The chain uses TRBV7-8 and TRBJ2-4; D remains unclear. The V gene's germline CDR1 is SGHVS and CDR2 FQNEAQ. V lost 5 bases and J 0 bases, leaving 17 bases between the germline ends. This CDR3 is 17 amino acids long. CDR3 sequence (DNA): TGTGCCAGCAGCGAACACCAACAGATTGTAGCCAAAAACATTCAGTACTTC. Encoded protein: CASSEHQQIVAKNIQYF.

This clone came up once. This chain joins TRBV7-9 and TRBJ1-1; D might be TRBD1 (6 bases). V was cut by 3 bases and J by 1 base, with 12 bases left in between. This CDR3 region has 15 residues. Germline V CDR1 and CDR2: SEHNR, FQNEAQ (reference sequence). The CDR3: CASSFQGSGNTEAFF. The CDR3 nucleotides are TGTGCCAGCAGCTTTCAGGGGAGCGGGAACACTGAAGCTTTCTTT.

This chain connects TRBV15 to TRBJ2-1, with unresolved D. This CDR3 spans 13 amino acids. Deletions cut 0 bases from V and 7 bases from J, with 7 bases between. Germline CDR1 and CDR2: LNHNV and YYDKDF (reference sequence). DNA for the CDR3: TGTGCCACCAGCAGAGATCAGGTTAATGAGCAGTTCTTC. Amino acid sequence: CATSRDQVNEQFF.

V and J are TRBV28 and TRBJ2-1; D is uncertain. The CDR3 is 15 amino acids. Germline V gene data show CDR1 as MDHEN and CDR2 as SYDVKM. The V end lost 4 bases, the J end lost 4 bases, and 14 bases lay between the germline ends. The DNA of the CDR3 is TGTGCCAGCAGTTCCAACCGGGCCCCTTACAATGAGCAGTTCTTC. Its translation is CASSSNRAPYNEQFF.

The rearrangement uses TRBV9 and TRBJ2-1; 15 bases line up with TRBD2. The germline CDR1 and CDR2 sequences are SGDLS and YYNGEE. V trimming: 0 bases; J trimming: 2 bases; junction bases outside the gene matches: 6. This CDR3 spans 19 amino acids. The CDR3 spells CASSVDGLAGGPTYNEQFF. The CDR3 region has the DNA TGTGCCAGCAGCGTAGATGGACTAGCGGGAGGGCCCACCTACAATGAGCAGTTCTTC.

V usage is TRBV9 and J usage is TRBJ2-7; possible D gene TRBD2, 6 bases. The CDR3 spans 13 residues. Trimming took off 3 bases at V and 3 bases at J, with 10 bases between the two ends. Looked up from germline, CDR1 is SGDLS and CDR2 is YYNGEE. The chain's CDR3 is CASSAGLFYEQYF. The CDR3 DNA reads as TGTGCCAGCAGCGCGGGACTTTTCTACGAGCAGTACTTC. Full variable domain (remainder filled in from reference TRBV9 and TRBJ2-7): DSGVTQTPKHLITATGQRVTLRCSPRSGDLSVYWYQQSLDQGLQFLIQYYNGEERAKGNILERFSAQQFPDLHSELNLSSLELGDSALYFCASSAGLFYEQYFGPGTRLTVT.

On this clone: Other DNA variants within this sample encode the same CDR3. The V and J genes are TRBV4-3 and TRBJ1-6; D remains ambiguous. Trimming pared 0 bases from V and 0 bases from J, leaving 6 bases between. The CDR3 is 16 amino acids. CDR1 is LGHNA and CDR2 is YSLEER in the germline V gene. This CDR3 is CASSQEASSYNSPLHF. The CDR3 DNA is TGCGCCAGCAGCCAAGAGGCGAGCTCCTATAATTCACCCCTCCACTTT.

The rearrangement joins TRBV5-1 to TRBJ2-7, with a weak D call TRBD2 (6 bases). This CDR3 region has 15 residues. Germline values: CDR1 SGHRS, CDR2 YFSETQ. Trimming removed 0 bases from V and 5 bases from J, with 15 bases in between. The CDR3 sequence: CASSLEGGTLDEQYF. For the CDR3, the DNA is TGCGCCAGCAGCTTGGAGGGCGGGACCCTCGACGAGCAGTACTTC.